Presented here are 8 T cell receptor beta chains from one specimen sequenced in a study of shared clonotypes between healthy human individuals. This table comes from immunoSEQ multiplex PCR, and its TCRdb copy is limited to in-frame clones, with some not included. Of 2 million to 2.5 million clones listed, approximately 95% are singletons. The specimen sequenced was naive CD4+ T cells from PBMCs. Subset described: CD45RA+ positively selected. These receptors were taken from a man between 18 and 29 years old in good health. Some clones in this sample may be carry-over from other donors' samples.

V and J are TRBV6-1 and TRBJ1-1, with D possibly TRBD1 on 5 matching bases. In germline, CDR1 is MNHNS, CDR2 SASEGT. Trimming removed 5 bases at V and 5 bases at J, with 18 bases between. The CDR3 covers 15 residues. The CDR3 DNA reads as TGTGCCAGCAGTCCTTCTAACAGGTCCCCGACTGAAGCTTTCTTT. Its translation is CASSPSNRSPTEAFF.

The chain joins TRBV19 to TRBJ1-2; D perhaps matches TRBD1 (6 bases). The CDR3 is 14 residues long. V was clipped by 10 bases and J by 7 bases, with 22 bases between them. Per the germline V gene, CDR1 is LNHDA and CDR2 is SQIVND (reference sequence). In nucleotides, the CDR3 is TGTGCCACCCAGACAGGCCCGAATGGACGTGGCTACACCTTC. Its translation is CATQTGPNGRGYTF.

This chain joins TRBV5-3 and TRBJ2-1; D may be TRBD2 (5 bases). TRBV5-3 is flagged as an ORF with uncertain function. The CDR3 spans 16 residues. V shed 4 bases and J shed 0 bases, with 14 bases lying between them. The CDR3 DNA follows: TGTGCCAGAAGCCTCGGGAATAGGGACTCCTACAATGAGCAGTTCTTC. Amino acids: CARSLGNRDSYNEQFF.

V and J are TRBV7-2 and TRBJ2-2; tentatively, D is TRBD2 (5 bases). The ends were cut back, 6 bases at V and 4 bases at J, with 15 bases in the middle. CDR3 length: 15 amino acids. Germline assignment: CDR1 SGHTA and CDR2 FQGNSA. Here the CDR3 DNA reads TGTGCCAGCAGTTTCACCGGACTTGCCACCGGGGAGCTGTTTTTT. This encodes CASSFTGLATGELFF.

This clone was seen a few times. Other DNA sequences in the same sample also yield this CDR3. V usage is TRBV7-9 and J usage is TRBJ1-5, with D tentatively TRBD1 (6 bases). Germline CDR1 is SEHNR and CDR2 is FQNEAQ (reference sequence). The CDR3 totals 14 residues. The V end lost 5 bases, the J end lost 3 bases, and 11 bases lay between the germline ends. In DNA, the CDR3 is TGTGCCAGCAGCCTAGGGGGTAACAATCAGCCCCAGCATTTT. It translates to CASSLGGNNQPQHF.

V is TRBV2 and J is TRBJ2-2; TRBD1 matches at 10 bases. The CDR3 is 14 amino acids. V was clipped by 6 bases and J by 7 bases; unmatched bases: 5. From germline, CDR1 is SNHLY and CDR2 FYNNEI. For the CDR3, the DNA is TGTGCCAGCAGGAGACAGGGGGCGGTCGGGGAGCTGTTTTTT. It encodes CASRRQGAVGELFF.

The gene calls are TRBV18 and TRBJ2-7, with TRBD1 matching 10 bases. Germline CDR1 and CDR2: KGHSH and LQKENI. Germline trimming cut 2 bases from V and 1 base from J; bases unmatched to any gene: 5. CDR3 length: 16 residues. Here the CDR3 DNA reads TGTGCCAGCTCACCAACCGGACAGGGGGTTTCCTACGAGCAGTACTTC. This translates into CASSPTGQGVSYEQYF.

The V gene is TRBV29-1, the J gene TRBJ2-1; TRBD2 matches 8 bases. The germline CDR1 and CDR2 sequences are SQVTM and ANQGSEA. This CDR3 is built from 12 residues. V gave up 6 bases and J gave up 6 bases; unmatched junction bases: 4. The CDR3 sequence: CSVGGTSNEQFF. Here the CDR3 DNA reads TGCAGCGTAGGGGGGACTAGCAATGAGCAGTTCTTC.